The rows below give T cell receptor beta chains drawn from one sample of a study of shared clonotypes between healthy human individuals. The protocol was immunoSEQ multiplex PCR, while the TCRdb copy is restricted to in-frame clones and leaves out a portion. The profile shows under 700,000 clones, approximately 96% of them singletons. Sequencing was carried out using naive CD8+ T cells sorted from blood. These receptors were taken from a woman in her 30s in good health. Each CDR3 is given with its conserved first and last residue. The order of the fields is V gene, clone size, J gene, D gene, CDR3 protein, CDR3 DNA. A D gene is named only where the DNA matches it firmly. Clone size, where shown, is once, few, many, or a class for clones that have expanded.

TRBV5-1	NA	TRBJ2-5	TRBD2	CASSLEAGLAAQETQYF	TGCGCCAGCAGCTTGGAAGCCGGCCTAGCGGCTCAAGAGACCCAGTACTTC
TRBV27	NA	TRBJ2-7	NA	CASSLWQASYEQYF	TGTGCCAGCAGTTTGTGGCAGGCGTCCTACGAGCAGTACTTC
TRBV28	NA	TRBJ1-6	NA	CASSLFSGQDNSPLHF	TGTGCCAGCAGTTTGTTTTCGGGACAAGATAATTCACCCCTCCACTTT
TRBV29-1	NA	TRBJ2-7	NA	CSVVSRSYEQYF	TGCAGCGTTGTTAGCCGGTCCTACGAGCAGTACTTC
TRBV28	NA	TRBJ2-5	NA	CASTRGGTQYF	TGTGCCAGCACCAGAGGGGGGACCCAGTACTTC
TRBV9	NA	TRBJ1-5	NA	CASSVGGFGQPQHF	TGTGCCAGCAGCGTAGGCGGCTTCGGGCAGCCCCAGCATTTT
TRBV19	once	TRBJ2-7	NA	CASRSVGKQYF	TGTGCCAGTAGGAGCGTAGGAAAGCAGTACTTC
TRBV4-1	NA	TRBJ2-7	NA	CASSQVGVYEQYF	TGCGCCAGCAGCCAAGTCGGGGTTTACGAGCAGTACTTC
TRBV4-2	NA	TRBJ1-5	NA	CASSPSPGPTAQPQHF	TGTGCCAGCAGCCCCTCTCCCGGACCGACGGCTCAGCCCCAGCATTTT
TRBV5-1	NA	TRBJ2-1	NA	CASSLVPGSGNEQFF	TGCGCCAGCAGCCTCGTCCCCGGGAGTGGGAATGAGCAGTTCTTC
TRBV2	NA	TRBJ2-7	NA	CASSIYEQYF	TGTGCCAGCAGTATTTACGAGCAGTACTTC
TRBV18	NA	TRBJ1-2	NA	CASSPGNGGNGYTF	TGTGCCAGCTCACCTGGGAATGGTGGGAATGGCTACACCTTC
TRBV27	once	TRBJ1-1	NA	CASSYGAPNTEAFF	TGTGCCAGCAGTTATGGGGCTCCGAACACTGAAGCTTTCTTT
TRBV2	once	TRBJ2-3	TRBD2	CASGGTIKDTQYF	TGTGCCAGCGGGGGGACTATAAAAGATACGCAGTATTTT
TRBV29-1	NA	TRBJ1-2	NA	CSVETDSPNYGYTF	TGCAGCGTTGAAACAGATAGCCCTAACTATGGCTACACCTTC
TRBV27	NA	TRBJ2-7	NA	CASTPSEDSSYEQYF	TGTGCCAGCACCCCGAGTGAGGATAGCTCCTACGAGCAGTACTTC
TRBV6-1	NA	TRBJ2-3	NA	CASSETAPDTQYF	TGTGCCAGCAGTGAAACAGCGCCAGATACGCAGTATTTT
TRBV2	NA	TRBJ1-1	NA	CASSESTPEAFF	TGTGCCAGCAGTGAATCGACACCTGAAGCTTTCTTT
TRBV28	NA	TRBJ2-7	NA	CASSRTGSSANEQYF	TGTGCCAGCAGTCGAACAGGGAGCTCCGCTAACGAGCAGTACTTC
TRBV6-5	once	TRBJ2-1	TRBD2	CASSRGLDYYNEQFF	TGTGCCAGCAGTCGAGGACTAGATTACTACAATGAGCAGTTCTTC
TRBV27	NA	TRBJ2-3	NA	CASSPTSDTQYF	TGTGCCAGCAGTCCTACATCAGATACGCAGTATTTT
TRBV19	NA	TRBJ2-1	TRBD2	CASSKRESYNEQFF	TGTGCCAGTAGTAAGCGGGAGTCCTACAATGAGCAGTTCTTC
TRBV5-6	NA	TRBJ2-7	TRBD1	CASGQAGTYEQYF	TGTGCCAGCGGACAGGCCGGGACCTACGAGCAGTACTTC
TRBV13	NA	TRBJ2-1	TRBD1	CASNYDRGREQFF	TGTGCCAGCAATTATGACAGGGGGAGGGAGCAGTTCTTC
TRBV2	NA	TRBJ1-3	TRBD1	CASRGDRRNTIYF	TGTGCCAGCAGGGGGGACAGGAGAAACACCATATATTTT
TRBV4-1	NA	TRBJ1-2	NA	CASSQRTDNYGYTF	TGCGCCAGCAGCCAACGGACTGATAACTATGGCTACACCTTC
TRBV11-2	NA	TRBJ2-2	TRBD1	CASSLVLGQHTGELFF	TGTGCCAGCAGCTTAGTATTGGGACAGCACACCGGGGAGCTGTTTTTT
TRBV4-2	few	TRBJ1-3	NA	CASSQGAGPGNTIYF	TGTGCCAGCAGCCAGGGAGCAGGGCCTGGAAACACCATATATTTT
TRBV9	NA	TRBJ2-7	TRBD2	CASSVASGRAYEQYF	TGTGCCAGCAGCGTAGCTAGCGGGAGGGCCTACGAGCAGTACTTC
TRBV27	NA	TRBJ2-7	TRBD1	CASSLGTGAEQYF	TGTGCCAGCAGTCTCGGGACAGGGGCCGAGCAGTACTTC
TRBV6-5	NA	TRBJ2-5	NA	CASAGYREIGETQYF	TGTGCCAGCGCAGGGTACAGGGAAATCGGGGAGACCCAGTACTTC
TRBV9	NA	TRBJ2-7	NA	CASSAVTGEQYF	TGTGCCAGCAGCGCCGTCACGGGCGAGCAGTACTTC
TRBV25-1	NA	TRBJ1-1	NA	CASSVRGRFAEAFF	TGTGCCAGCAGTGTCCGGGGTAGGTTCGCTGAAGCTTTCTTT
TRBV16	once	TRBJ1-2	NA	CASSQSGGVGVDYGYTF	TGTGCCAGCAGCCAATCAGGCGGGGTAGGGGTCGACTATGGCTACACCTTC
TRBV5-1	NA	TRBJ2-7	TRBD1	CASSYGTAEQYF	TGCGCCAGCAGCTACGGGACAGCCGAGCAGTACTTC
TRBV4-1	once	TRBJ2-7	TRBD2	CASSQWREGPNVEQYF	TGCGCCAGCAGCCAGTGGCGGGAGGGGCCCAACGTTGAGCAGTACTTC